This TCR beta chain was recorded in a study of long-term antiretroviral therapy in people with HIV. Study-level findings and limits: Documentation of ART adherence, viral resistance or therapy changes was absent.

This CDR3 spans 15 amino acids. Germline V gene sequence: CDR1 LNHNV, CDR2 YYDKDF (reference sequence). V lost 0 bases and J 6 bases, leaving 12 bases between the germline ends. The immunoSEQ assay was v3.0, run at survey level. Sequencing used immunoSEQ multiplex PCR; TCRdb keeps in-frame clones, though not all of them. The data hold 20,000 to 25,000 clones, with 70% to 85% observed a single time. About this clone itself: Antigen: not known.

J is TRBJ1-3 and V is TRBV15; D is ambiguous. The starting material was unsorted PBMCs, obtained 1.2 years after starting antiretroviral therapy. The origin of this receptor is a woman aged 40 to 50 with HIV. The CDR3 spells CATSRDRAAINTIYF. CDR3 nucleotides: TGTGCCACCAGCAGAGATCGCGCGGCCATAAACACCATATATTTT.